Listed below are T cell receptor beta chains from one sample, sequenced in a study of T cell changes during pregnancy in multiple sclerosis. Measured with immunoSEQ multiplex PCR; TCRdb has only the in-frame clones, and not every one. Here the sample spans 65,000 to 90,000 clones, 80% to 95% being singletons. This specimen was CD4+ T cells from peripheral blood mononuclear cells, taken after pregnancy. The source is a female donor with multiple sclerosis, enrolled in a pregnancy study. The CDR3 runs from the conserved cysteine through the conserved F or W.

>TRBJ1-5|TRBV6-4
CASSAVPGQPQHF
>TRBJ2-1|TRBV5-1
CASSGGTSGNEQFF
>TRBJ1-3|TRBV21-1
CASSKARGASGNTIYF
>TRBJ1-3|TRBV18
CASSLGTGVRGNTIYF
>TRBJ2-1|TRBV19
CASSLGGGTSGSDEQFF
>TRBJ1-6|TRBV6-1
CASSGQVIGDSPLHF
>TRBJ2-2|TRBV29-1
CSVKNPLGTENTGELFF
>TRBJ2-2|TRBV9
CASSPRRTSGGAGEAGELFF
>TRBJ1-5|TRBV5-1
CASSLDGGSNNQPQHF
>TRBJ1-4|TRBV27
CASSLGWAGEKLFF
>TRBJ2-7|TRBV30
CAWSVETGSSYEQYF
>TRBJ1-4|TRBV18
CASSVDRGRVEKLFF
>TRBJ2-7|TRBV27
CASSFYPGQYYEQYF
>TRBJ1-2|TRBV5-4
CASSAGQVGTQGYTF
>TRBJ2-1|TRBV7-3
CASSPGLAGVEEQFF
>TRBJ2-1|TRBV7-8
CASSSSSTSYNEQFF
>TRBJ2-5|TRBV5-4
CASSTNRGLQETQYF
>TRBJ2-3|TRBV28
CASSLSGVSTDTQYF
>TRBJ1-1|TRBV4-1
CASSQGDRDDPGAFF
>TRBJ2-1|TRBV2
CASRTGGVYNEQFF
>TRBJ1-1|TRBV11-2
CASSPQTDWGEAFF
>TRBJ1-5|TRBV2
CASGKGLGGNQPQHF
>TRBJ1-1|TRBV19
CASSSDRGRFMNTEAFF
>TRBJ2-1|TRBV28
CASSFAGATYNEQFF
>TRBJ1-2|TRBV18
CASSPQGAKNYGYTF
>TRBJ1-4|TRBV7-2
CASSLAKGVANEKLFF
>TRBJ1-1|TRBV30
CAWSVRGVNTEAFF
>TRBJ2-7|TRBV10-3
CATAATGPSYEQYF
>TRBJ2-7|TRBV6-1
CASSFSGLAWEQYF
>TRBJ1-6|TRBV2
CASSGEDSPLHF
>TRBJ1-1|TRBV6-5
CASSVQRDTEAFF
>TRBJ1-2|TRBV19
CASSMFQGKTYGYTF
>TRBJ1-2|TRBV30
CAWRWGQGYGYTF
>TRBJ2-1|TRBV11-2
CASSLRTSGKNEQFF
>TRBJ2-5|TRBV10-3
CAISEKLAGVQETQYF
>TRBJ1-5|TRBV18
CASSLRQVDSNQPQHF
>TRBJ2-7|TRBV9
CASSVGLGGTPYEQYF
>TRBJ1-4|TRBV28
CASSLLGQGGEKLFF
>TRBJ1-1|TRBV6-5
CASSRGGMNTEAFF
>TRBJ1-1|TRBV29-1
CSVRGMNTEAFF
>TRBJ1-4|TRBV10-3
CAISETDRSNEKLFF
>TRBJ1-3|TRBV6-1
CASSPIQGGGNTIYF
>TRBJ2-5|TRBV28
CASSSGTGLETQYF
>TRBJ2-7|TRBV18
CASSRDSSYEQYF
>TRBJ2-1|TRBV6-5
CASRVSGKFF
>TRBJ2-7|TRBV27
CASSRTGGTSQQYEQYF
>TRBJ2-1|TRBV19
CASSIGTSGRGNEQFF
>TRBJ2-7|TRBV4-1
CASSQDSAVISYEQYF
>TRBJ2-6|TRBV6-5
CASSMTGSGANVLTF
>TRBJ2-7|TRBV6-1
CASSGQGTPGNEQYF
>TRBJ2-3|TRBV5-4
CASSHNRADTQYF
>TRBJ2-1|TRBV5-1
CASGGVAGVAYNEQFF